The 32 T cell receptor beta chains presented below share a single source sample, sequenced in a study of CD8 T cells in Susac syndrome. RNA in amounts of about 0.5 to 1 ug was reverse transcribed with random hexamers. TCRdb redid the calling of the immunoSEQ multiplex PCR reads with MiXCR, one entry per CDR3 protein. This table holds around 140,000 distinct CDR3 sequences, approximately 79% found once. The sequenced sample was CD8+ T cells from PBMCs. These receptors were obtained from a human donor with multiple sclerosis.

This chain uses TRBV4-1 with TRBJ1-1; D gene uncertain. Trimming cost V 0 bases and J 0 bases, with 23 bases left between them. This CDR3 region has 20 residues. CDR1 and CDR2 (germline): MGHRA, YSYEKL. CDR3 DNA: TGCGCCAGCAGCCAAGATACAAGATTGCGGGTCTACGGGATGAACACTGAAGCTTTCTTT. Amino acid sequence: CASSQDTRLRVYGMNTEAFF.

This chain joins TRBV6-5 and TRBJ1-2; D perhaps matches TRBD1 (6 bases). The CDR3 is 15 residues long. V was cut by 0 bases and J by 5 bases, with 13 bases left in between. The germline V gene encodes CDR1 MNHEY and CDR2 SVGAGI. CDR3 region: CASSYSRGGDYGYTF. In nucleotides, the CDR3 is TGTGCCAGCAGTTACTCAAGGGGGGGCGATTATGGCTACACCTTC.

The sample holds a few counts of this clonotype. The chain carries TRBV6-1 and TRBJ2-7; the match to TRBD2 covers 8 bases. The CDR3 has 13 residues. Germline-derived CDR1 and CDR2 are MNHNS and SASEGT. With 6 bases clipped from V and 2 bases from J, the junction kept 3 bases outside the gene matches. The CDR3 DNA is TGTGCCAGCAGCCCGGGGGGGCCCTACGAGCAGTACGTC. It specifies CASSPGGPYEQYV.

CDR3 amino acids: CASSPANVGWSQYF. The CDR3 nucleotides read TGTGCCAGCAGCCCCGCGAATGTCGGATGGTCCCAGTACTTC. The V call is TRBV7-9, the J call TRBJ2-5; no clear D. CDR1 and CDR2 (germline): SEHNR, FQNEAQ (reference sequence). The CDR3 has 14 amino acids. The V end was cut by 5 bases, the J end by 9 bases, with 19 bases between.

The DNA of the CDR3 is TGTGCCAGCAAAAAGGGGCTCTTTGCTGGCTACACCTTC. This gives the protein CASKKGLFAGYTF. The rearrangement uses TRBV2 and TRBJ1-2; TRBD1 might be the D (5 bases). V was clipped by 7 bases and J by 7 bases, with 16 bases between them. CDR1 is SNHLY, CDR2 FYNNEI, per germline. The CDR3 has 13 residues.

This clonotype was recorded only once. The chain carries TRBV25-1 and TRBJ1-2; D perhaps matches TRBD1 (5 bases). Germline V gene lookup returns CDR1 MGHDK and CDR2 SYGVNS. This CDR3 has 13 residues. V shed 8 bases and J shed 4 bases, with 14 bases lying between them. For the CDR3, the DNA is TGTGCCAGCTGGGACGGGGGAGGCTATGGCTACACCTTC. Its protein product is CASWDGGGYGYTF.

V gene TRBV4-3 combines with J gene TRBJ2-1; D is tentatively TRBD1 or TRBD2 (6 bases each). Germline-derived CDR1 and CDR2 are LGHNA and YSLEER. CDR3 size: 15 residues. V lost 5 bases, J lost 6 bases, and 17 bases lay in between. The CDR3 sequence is CASSFQLGGTNEQFF. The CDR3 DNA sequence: TGCGCCAGCAGCTTCCAGTTAGGGGGGACCAATGAGCAGTTCTTC.

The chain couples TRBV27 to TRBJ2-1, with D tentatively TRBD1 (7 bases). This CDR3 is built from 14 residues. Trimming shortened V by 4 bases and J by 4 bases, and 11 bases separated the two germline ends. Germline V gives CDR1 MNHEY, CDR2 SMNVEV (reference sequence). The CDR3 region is CASSSRGQYNEQFF. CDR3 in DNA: TGTGCCAGCAGTTCGCGGGGACAGTACAATGAGCAGTTCTTC.

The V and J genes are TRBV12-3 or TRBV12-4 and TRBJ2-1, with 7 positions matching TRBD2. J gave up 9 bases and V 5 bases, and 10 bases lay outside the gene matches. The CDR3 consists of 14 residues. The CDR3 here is CASSQPGGHGEQFF. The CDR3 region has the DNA TGTGCCAGCAGTCAACCGGGAGGCCATGGTGAGCAGTTCTTC.

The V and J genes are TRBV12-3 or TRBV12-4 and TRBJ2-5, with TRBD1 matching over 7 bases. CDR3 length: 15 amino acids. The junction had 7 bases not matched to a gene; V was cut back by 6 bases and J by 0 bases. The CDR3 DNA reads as TGTGCCAGCAGCCCGTCCGGGACAGACCAAGAGACCCAGTACTTC. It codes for CASSPSGTDQETQYF.

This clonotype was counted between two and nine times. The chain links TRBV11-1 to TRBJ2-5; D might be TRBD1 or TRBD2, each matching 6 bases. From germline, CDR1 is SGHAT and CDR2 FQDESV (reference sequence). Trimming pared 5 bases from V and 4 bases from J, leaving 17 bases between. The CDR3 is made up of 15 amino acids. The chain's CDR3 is CASSPQGRESETQYF. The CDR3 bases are TGTGCCAGCAGCCCCCAGGGGCGGGAATCAGAGACCCAGTACTTC.

CDR3 region: CSVEMRWGDTEAFF. The DNA for the CDR3 is TGCAGCGTTGAAATGCGGTGGGGCGACACTGAAGCTTTCTTT. This chain connects TRBV29-1 to TRBJ1-1; the D gene is possibly TRBD1 (5 bases). The CDR3 spans 14 residues. Trimming stripped 2 bases from V and 3 bases from J, with 13 bases between. Germline V lookup: CDR1 SQVTM, CDR2 ANQGSEA. Full variable domain (missing parts from reference TRBV29-1 and TRBJ1-1): SAVISQKPSRDICQRGTSLTIQCQVDSQVTMMFWYRQQPGQSLTLIATANQGSEATYESGFVIDKFPISRPNLTFSTLTVSNMSPEDSSIYLCSVEMRWGDTEAFFGQGTRLTVV.

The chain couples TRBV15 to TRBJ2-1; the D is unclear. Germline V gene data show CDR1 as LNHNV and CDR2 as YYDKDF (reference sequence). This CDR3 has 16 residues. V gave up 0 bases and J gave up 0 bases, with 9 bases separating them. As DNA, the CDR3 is TGTGCCACCAGCAGAGATTGGACGAGCTCCTACAATGAGCAGTTCTTC. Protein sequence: CATSRDWTSSYNEQFF.

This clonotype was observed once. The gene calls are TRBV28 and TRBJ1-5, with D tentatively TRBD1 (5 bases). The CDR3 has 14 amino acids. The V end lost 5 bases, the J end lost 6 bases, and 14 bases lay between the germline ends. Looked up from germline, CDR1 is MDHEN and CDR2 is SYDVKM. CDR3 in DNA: TGTGCCAGCAGTGAGGGGTACGAACGTCAGCCCCAGCATTTT. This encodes CASSEGYERQPQHF. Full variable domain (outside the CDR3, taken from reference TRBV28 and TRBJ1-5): DVKVTQSSRYLVKRTGEKVFLECVQDMDHENMFWYRQDPGLGLRLIYFSYDVKMKEKGDIPEGYSVSREKKERFSLILESASTNQTSMYLCASSEGYERQPQHFGDGTRLSIL.

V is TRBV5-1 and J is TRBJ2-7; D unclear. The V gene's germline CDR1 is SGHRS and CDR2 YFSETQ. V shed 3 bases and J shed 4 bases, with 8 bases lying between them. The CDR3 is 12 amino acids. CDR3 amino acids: CASSSSSYEQYF. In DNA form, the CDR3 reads TGCGCCAGCAGCTCCTCTTCTTACGAGCAGTACTTC.

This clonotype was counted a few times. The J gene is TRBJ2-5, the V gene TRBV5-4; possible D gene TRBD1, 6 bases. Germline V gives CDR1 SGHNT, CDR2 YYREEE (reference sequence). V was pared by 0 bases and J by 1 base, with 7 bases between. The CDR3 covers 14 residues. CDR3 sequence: CASSLEDSQETQYF. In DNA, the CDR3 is TGTGCCAGCAGCTTGGAGGACAGCCAAGAGACCCAGTACTTC.

CDR3 DNA: TGTGCCAGCAGTTCCTCCTTGGGCAGCAATCAGCCCCAGCATTTT. This encodes CASSSSLGSNQPQHF. The V call is TRBV12-3 or TRBV12-4, the J call TRBJ1-5; no definite D call. The CDR3 covers 15 residues. The V end lost 4 bases, the J end lost 1 base, and 11 bases lay between the germline ends.

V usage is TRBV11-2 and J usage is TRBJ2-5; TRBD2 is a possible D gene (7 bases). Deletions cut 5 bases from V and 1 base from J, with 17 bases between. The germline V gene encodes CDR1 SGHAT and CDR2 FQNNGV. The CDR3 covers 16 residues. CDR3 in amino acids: CASSPNRGAGQETQYF. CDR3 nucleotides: TGTGCCAGCAGCCCAAATCGGGGGGCCGGCCAAGAGACCCAGTACTTC.

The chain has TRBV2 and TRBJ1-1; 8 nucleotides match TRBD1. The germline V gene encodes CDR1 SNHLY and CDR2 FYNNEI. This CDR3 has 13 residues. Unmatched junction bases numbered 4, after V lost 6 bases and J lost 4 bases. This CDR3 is CASRDRVGTEAFF. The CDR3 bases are TGTGCCAGCAGGGACAGGGTGGGCACTGAAGCTTTCTTT.

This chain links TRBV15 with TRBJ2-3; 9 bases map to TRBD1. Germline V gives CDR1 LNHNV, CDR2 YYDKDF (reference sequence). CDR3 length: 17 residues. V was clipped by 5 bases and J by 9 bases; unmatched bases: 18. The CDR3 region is CATSGPAGTGMAMTQYF. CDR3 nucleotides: TGTGCCACCAGCGGACCAGCCGGGACAGGGATGGCTATGACGCAGTATTTT. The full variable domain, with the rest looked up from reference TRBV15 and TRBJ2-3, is DAMVIQNPRYQVTQFGKPVTLSCSQTLNHNVMYWYQQKSSQAPKLLFHYYDKDFNNEADTPDNFQSRRPNTSFCFLDIRSPGLGDTAMYLCATSGPAGTGMAMTQYFGPGTRLTVL.

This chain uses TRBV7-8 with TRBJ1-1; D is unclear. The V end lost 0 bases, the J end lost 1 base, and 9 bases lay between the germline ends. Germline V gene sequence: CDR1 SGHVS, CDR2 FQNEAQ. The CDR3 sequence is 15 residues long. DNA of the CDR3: TGTGCCAGCAGCTTAGCGACCAGCAAGAACACTGAAGCTTTCTTT. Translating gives CASSLATSKNTEAFF.

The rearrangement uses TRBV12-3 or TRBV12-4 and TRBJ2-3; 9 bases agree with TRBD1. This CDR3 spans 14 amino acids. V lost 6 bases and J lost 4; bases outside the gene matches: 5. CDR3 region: CASSTGGAADTQYF. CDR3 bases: TGTGCCAGCAGCACAGGGGGCGCGGCAGATACGCAGTATTTT.

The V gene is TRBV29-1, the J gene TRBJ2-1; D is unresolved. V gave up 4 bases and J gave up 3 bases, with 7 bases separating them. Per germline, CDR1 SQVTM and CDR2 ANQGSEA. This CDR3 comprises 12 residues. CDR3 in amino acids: CSVVQNYNEQFF. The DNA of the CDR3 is TGCAGCGTTGTACAGAACTACAATGAGCAGTTCTTC.

The CDR3 coding sequence is TGTGCCAGCAGTTACCTACAGATATCAGAGCAGTACTTC. Translating it yields CASSYLQISEQYF. The chain has TRBV6-5 and TRBJ2-7; D remains unclear. This CDR3 has 13 amino acids. Per germline, CDR1 MNHEY and CDR2 SVGAGI. Trimming cost V 2 bases and J 7 bases, with 12 bases left between them.

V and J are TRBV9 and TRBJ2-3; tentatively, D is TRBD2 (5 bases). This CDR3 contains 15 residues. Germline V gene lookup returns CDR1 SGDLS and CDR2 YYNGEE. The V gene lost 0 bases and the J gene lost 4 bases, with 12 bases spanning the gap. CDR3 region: CASSVDGVLSDTQYF. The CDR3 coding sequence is TGTGCCAGCAGCGTAGACGGGGTGTTGTCAGATACGCAGTATTTT. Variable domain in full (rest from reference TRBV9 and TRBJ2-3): DSGVTQTPKHLITATGQRVTLRCSPRSGDLSVYWYQQSLDQGLQFLIQYYNGEERAKGNILERFSAQQFPDLHSELNLSSLELGDSALYFCASSVDGVLSDTQYFGPGTRLTVL.

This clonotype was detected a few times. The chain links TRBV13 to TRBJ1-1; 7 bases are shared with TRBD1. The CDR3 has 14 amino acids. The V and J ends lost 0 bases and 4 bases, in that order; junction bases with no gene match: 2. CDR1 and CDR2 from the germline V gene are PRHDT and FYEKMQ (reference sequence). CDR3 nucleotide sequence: TGTGCCAGCAGCTTAGGAGCAGGGGGCACTGAAGCTTTCTTT. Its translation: CASSLGAGGTEAFF. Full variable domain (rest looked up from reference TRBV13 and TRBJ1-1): AAGVIQSPRHLIKEKRETATLKCYPIPRHDTVYWYQQGPGQDPQFLISFYEKMQSDKGSIPDRFSAQQFSDYHSELNMSSLELGDSALYFCASSLGAGGTEAFFGQGTRLTVV.

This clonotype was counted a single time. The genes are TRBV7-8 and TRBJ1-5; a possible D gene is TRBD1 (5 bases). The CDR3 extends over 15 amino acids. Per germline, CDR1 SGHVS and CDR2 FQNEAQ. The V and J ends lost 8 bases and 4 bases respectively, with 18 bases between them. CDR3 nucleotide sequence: TGTGCCAGCTCCGGGGGGTCCGGTTTGAATCAGCCCCAGCATTTT. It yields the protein CASSGGSGLNQPQHF.

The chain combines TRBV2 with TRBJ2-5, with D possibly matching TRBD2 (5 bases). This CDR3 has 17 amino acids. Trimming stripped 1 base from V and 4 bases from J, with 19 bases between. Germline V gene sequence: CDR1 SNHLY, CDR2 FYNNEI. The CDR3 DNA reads TGTGCCAGCAGTGAAGAGTCTTCCTTCGGGGAACTAGAGACCCAGTACTTC. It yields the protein CASSEESSFGELETQYF.

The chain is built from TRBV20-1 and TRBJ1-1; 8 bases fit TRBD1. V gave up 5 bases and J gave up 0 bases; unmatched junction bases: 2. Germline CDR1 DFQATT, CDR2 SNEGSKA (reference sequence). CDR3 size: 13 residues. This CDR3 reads CSAGDRMNTEAFF. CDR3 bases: TGCAGTGCTGGGGACAGGATGAACACTGAAGCTTTCTTT.

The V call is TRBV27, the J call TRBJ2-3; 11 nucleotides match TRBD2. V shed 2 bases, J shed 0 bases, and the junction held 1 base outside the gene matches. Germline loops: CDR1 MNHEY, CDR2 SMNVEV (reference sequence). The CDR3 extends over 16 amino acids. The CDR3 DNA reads TGTGCCAGCAGTTTACTAGCGGGGGGTAGCACAGATACGCAGTATTTT. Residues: CASSLLAGGSTDTQYF.

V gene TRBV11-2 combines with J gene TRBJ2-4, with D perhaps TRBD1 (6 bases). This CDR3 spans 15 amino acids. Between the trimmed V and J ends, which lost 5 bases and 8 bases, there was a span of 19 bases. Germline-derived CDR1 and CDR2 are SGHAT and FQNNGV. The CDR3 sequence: CASSHPQAGVDIQYF. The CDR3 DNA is TGTGCCAGCAGCCACCCCCAGGCAGGGGTAGACATTCAGTACTTC.

The CDR3 region has the DNA TGTGCCAGCAGGCCCCTCTTTACCACCAAAAACATTCAGTACTTC. This sequence encodes CASRPLFTTKNIQYF. The V gene is TRBV28, the J gene TRBJ2-4, with D hard to call. V was cut by 6 bases and J by 2 bases, with 14 bases left in between. CDR3 size: 15 residues. The germline gives CDR1 MDHEN, CDR2 SYDVKM.